The 15 T cell receptor beta chains listed next were all sequenced from one sample in a study of T cells in Graves' hyperthyroidism and ophthalmopathy. There were TCR beta CDR3 regions amplified from RNA transcripts. Initially, a first-round RT-PCR of the TCR CDR3 employed the HTBI primer set. Via MiXCR, TCRdb re-called the multiplex PCR reads, giving one row per CDR3 protein. The repertoire holds about 96,000 distinct CDR3 sequences, with about 51% as singletons. Sequenced: blood. Receptors originate from a woman in her 40s with Graves' hyperthyroidism.

V usage is TRBV10-3 and J usage is TRBJ1-1; TRBD1 matches 10 bases. The CDR3 has 14 amino acids. V gave up 11 bases and J gave up 2 bases; unmatched junction bases: 8. CDR1 is ENHRY, CDR2 SYGVKD, per germline. CDR3 sequence reads: CAVRDRGSNTEAFF. In DNA form, the CDR3 reads TGTGCCGTACGGGACAGGGGCTCAAACACTGAAGCTTTCTTT.

With respect to this clonotype: Relative to the germline gene, one junction end is altered; a read error may explain this. This chain links TRBV19 with TRBJ1-6, with a possible D match to TRBD1 (5 bases). The CDR3 covers 14 residues. The germline V gene encodes CDR1 LNHDA and CDR2 SQIVND (reference sequence). The CDR3 region is CASSVRDGSSPLHF. The DNA of the CDR3 is TGTGCCAGTAGTGTCCGGGACGGAAGTTCACCCCTCCACTTC.

This clonotype appeared a few times. The rearrangement joins TRBV9 to TRBJ1-6; D perhaps matches TRBD1 (6 bases). Per the germline V gene, CDR1 is SGDLS and CDR2 is YYNGEE. The CDR3 totals 17 residues. V dropped 5 bases and J dropped 13 bases, with 28 bases sitting between them. The CDR3 region has the DNA TGTGCCAGCAGAGGTGAAGGGGGGGACACGGCGATTCGGCCCCTCCACTTT. Translating gives CASRGEGGDTAIRPLHF.

The genes are TRBV7-8 and TRBJ2-3; D is possibly TRBD2 (5 bases). From germline, CDR1 is SGHVS and CDR2 FQNEAQ. The CDR3 runs 15 residues. Deletions cut 0 bases from V and 2 bases from J, with 9 bases between. CDR3 in DNA: TGTGCCAGCAGCTTAGCAAGGAGGCTCACAGATACGCAGTATTTT. This encodes CASSLARRLTDTQYF.

The rearrangement uses TRBV20-1 and TRBJ2-7; 10 bases line up with TRBD2. CDR1 DFQATT and CDR2 SNEGSKA come from the germline V gene (reference sequence). J lost 6 bases, V lost 3 bases, and 5 bases had no gene match. CDR3 length equals 13 residues. The CDR3 nucleotides are TGCAGTGCTAGTCTAGCGGGAGTTCGCGAGCAGTACTTC. Encoded protein: CSASLAGVREQYF.

The chain is built from TRBV6-5 and TRBJ1-2, with D possibly matching TRBD1 (6 bases). With 8 bases removed from V and 8 bases from J, the gap between germline ends came to 15 bases. The length of the CDR3 is 12 residues. In germline, CDR1 is MNHEY, CDR2 SVGAGI. Here the CDR3 reads CASLTGSVGYTF. The CDR3 DNA reads TGTGCCAGCCTAACAGGGTCTGTCGGCTACACCTTC.

This clonotype occurred many times. For the CDR3, the DNA is TGTGCCAGCAGCCAGACCGACCGGAGCCTGGGTGGGACCCAGTACTTC. It codes for CASSQTDRSLGGTQYF. The chain has TRBV7-2 and TRBJ2-5; no clear D. Trimming pared 5 bases from V and 7 bases from J, leaving 23 bases between. The CDR3 is 16 amino acids. Germline CDR1 is SGHTA and CDR2 is FQGNSA.

The table lists this clonotype with many counts. CDR3 sequence: CASSLRGGVYEQYF. The CDR3 DNA is TGTGCCAGCAGCCTCCGGGGGGGGGTCTACGAGCAGTACTTC. The chain links TRBV7-2 to TRBJ2-7; 8 bases match TRBD2. The CDR3 runs to 14 residues. From germline, CDR1 is SGHTA and CDR2 FQGNSA. V dropped 5 bases and J dropped 3; count of bases not matched to a gene: 6.

This clonotype came up many times. The V and J genes are TRBV5-5 and TRBJ2-7, with 11 bases lining up with TRBD1. The CDR3 runs 14 residues. CDR1 is SGHKS and CDR2 is YYEKEE in the germline V gene (reference sequence). The trim removed 2 bases at V and 3 bases at J, leaving 1 base unmatched. The CDR3 DNA follows: TGTGCCAGCAGCTTCGGGACAGGGGGCTACGAGCAGTACTTC. Translation gives CASSFGTGGYEQYF.

In its sample, this clonotype was seen many times. The J gene is TRBJ1-1, the V gene TRBV29-1; D unclear. The CDR3 extends over 14 amino acids. Germline values: CDR1 SQVTM, CDR2 ANQGSEA. V was trimmed by 4 bases and J by 2 bases, leaving 14 bases between them. The DNA of the CDR3 is TGCAGCGTTGGAGGCGCCTCTCTTAACACTGAAGCTTTCTTT. As protein: CSVGGASLNTEAFF. The variable domain in full, completed from reference TRBV29-1 and TRBJ1-1, reads SAVISQKPSRDICQRGTSLTIQCQVDSQVTMMFWYRQQPGQSLTLIATANQGSEATYESGFVIDKFPISRPNLTFSTLTVSNMSPEDSSIYLCSVGGASLNTEAFFGQGTRLTVV.

In regard to this clonotype: A read error may be the cause here, since a much bigger clone is one base away. The genes are TRBV20-1 and TRBJ2-3; D is unresolved. Germline CDR1 and CDR2: DFQATT and SNEGSKA (reference sequence). The CDR3 runs to 14 residues. Written as DNA, the CDR3 is TGCAGTGTTAGACCGCCGGACGTTTTCGATACGCAGTATTTT. Protein product: CSVRPPDVFDTQYF.

The genes are TRBV10-2 and TRBJ1-1; 10 nucleotides align to TRBD1. Germline CDR1 WSHSY, CDR2 SAAADI. The CDR3 loop spans 10 amino acids. The ends lost 11 bases at V and 8 bases at J; junction bases unmatched: 2. CDR3 amino acids: CARQGAEAFF. The CDR3 nucleotides read TGCGCCCGACAGGGGGCGGAAGCTTTCTTT.

Worth noting for this clonotype: At one of its ends the junction is not consistent with the germline gene, which may arise from a read error. This sequence joins TRBV9 and TRBJ2-5, with TRBD1 matching 7 bases. Germline-derived CDR1 and CDR2 are SGDLS and YYNGEE. The CDR3 consists of 14 residues. Here the CDR3 reads CASSHGQAGETQNF. In DNA, the CDR3 is TGTGCCAGCAGCCACGGACAGGCCGGGGAGACCCAGAACTTC. The whole variable domain, remainder taken from reference TRBV9 and TRBJ2-5, is DSGVTQTPKHLITATGQRVTLRCSPRSGDLSVYWYQQSLDQGLQFLIQYYNGEERAKGNILERFSAQQFPDLHSELNLSSLELGDSALYFCASSHGQAGETQNFGPGTRLLVL.

V and J are TRBV20-1 and TRBJ2-3, with 12 bases identical to TRBD2. V was clipped by 2 bases and J by 2 bases; unmatched bases: 11. This CDR3 has 18 residues. Germline V CDR1 and CDR2: DFQATT, SNEGSKA (reference sequence). The CDR3 loop reads CSARSLAGGMTLTDTQYF. The CDR3 DNA reads TGCAGTGCTAGAAGCCTAGCGGGAGGGATGACACTCACAGATACGCAGTATTTT.

This rearrangement joins TRBV20-1 to TRBJ2-5; 12 positions agree with TRBD2. In germline, CDR1 is DFQATT, CDR2 SNEGSKA (reference sequence). The CDR3 sequence is 14 residues long. CDR3 nucleotide sequence: TGCAGACTAGCGGGAGGCCCGGACCAAGAGACCCAGTACTTC. It encodes CRLAGGPDQETQYF.